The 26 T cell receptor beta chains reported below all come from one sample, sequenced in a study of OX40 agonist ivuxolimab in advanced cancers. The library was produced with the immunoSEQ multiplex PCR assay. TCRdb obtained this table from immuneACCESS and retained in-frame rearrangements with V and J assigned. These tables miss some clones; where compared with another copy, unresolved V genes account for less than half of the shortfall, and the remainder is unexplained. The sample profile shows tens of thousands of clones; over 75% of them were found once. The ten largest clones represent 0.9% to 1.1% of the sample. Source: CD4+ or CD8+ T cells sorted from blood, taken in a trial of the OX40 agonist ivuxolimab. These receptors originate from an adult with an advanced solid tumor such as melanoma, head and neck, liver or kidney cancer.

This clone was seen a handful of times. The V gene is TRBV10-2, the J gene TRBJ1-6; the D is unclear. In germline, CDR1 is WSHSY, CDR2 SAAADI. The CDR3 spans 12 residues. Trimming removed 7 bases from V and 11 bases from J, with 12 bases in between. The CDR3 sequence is CASTPSGTPLHF. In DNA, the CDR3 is TGCGCCAGCACCCCATCGGGGACACCCCTCCACTTT.

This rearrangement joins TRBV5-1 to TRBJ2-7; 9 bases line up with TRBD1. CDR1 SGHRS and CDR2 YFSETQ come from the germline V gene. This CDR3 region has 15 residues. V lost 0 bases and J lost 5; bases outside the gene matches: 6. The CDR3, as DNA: TGCGCCAGCAGCTTGGCGGGACAGGGTTTCCACGAGCAGTACTTC. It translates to CASSLAGQGFHEQYF.

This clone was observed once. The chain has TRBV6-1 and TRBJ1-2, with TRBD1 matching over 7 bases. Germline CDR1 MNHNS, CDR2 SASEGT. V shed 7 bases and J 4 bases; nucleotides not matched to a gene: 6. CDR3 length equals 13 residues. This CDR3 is CASIRDSSYGYTF. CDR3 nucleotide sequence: TGTGCCAGCATTCGGGACAGCTCCTATGGCTACACCTTC.

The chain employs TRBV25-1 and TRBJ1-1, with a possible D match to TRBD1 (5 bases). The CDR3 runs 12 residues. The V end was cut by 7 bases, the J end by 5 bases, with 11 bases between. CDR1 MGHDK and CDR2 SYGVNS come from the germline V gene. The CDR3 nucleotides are TGTGCCAGCACGCAGGGTGGAACTGAAGCTTTCTTT. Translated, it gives CASTQGGTEAFF.

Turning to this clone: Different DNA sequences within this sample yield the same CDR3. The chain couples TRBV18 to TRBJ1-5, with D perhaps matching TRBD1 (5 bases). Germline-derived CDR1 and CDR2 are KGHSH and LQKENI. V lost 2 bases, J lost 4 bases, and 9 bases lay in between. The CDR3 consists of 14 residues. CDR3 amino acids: CASSPGAGNQPQHF. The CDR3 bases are TGTGCCAGCTCACCAGGGGCGGGGAATCAGCCCCAGCATTTT.

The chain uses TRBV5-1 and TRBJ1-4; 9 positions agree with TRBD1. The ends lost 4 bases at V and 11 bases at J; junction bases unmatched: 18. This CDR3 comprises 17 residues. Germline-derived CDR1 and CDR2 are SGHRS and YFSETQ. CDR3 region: CASSPFTGGSGAIKLFF. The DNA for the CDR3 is TGCGCCAGCAGCCCATTCACAGGGGGCAGCGGTGCAATTAAACTGTTTTTT.

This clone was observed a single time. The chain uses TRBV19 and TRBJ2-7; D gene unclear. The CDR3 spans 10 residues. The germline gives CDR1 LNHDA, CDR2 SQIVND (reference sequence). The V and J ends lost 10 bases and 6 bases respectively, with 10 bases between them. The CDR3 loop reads CAISTLEQYF. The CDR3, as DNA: TGTGCCATCTCAACCCTCGAGCAGTACTTC.

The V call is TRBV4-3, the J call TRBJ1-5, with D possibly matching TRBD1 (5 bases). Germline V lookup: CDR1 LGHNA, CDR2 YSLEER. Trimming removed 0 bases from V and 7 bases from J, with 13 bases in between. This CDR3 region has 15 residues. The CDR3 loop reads CASSQETRGGQPQHF. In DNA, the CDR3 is TGCGCCAGCAGCCAAGAGACGAGGGGCGGCCAGCCCCAGCATTTT.

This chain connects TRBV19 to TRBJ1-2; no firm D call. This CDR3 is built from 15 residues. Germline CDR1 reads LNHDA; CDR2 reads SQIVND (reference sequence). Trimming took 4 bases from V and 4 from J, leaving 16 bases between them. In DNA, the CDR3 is TGTGCCAGTAGTAGCCCTCTTGGCAAAGTCTATGGCTACACCTTC. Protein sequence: CASSSPLGKVYGYTF.

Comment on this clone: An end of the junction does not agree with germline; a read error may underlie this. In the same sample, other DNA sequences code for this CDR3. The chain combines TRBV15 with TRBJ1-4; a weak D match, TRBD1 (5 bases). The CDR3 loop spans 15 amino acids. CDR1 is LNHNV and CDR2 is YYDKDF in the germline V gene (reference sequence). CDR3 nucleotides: TGTGCCACTAGCAGAGATAAGGGGCAAAATGAAAAACTGTTTTTT. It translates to CATSRDKGQNEKLFF.

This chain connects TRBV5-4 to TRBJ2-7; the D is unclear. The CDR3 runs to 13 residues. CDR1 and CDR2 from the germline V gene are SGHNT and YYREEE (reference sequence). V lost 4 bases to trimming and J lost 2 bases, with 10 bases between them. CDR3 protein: CASSIPTPYEQYF. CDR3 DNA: TGTGCCAGCAGCATACCAACGCCCTACGAGCAGTACTTC.

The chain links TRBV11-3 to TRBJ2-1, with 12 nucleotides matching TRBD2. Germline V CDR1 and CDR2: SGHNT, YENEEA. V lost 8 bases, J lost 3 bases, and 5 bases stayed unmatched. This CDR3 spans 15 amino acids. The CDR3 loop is CASGSSGGVYNEQFF. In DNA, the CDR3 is TGTGCCAGCGGATCTAGCGGGGGGGTCTACAATGAGCAGTTCTTC.

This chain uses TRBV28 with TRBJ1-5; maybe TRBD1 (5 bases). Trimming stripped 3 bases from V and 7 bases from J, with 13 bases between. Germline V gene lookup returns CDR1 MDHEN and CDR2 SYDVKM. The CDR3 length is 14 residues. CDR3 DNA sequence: TGTGCCAGCAGTTTTCCCAGGGAGGGCCAGCCCCAGCATTTT. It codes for CASSFPREGQPQHF. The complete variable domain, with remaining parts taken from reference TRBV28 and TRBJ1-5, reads DVKVTQSSRYLVKRTGEKVFLECVQDMDHENMFWYRQDPGLGLRLIYFSYDVKMKEKGDIPEGYSVSREKKERFSLILESASTNQTSMYLCASSFPREGQPQHFGDGTRLSIL.

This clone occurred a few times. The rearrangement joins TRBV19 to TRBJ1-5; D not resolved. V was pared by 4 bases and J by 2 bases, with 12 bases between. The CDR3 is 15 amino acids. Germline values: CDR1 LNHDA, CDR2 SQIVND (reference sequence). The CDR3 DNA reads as TGTGCCAGTAGTACGGGCCCACTTGGCAATCAGCCCCAGCATTTT. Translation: CASSTGPLGNQPQHF.

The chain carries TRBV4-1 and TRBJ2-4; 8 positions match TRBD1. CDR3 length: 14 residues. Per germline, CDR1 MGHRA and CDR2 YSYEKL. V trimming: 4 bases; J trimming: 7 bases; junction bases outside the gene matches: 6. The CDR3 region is CASSLQTGENIQYF. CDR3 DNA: TGCGCCAGCAGCCTACAGACAGGGGAGAACATTCAGTACTTC.

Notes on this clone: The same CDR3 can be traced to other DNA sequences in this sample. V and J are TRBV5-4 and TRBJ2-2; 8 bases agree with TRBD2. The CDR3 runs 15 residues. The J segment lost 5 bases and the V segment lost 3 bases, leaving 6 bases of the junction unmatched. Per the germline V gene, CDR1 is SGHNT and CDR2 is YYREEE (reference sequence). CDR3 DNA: TGTGCCAGCAGCTGGGCGGGGGGTGGAACCGGGGAGCTGTTTTTT. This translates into CASSWAGGGTGELFF.

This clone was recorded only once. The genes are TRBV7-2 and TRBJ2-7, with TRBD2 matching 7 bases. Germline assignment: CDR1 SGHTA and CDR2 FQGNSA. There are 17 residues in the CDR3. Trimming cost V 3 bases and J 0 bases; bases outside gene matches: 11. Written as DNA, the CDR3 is TGTGCCAGCAGCTTGTTCCCCGGGGGGTTCAGCTCCTACGAGCAGTACTTC. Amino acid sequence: CASSLFPGGFSSYEQYF.

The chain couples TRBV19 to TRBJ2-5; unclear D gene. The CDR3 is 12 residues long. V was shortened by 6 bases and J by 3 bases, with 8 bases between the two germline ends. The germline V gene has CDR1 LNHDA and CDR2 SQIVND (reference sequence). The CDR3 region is CASSPGKETQYF. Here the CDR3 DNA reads TGTGCCAGTAGCCCCGGAAAAGAGACCCAGTACTTC.

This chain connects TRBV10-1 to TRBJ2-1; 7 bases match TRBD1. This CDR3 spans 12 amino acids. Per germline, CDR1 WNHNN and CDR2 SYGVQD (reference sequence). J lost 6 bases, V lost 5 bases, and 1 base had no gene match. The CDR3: CASSYRGNEQFF. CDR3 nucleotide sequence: TGCGCCAGCAGTTACAGGGGCAATGAGCAGTTCTTC.

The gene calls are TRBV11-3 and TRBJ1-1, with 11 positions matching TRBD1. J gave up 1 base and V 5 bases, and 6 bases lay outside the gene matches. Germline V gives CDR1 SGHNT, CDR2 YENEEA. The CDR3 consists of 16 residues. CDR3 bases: TGTGCCAGCAGCAAAGCCGGGACAGGGGGGAACACTGAAGCTTTCTTT. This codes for CASSKAGTGGNTEAFF.

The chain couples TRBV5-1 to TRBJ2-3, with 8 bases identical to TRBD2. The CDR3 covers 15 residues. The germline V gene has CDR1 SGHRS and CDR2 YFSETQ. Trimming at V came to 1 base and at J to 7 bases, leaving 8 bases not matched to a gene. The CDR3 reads CASSLLAGLKNTQYF. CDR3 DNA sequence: TGCGCCAGCAGCTTGTTAGCGGGGCTAAAAAATACGCAGTATTTT.

CDR3 bases: TGTGCCAGCAGCTTCTCCTGGGCTAGCGGGGGGCCTTCCTACGAGCAGTACTTC. This gives the protein CASSFSWASGGPSYEQYF. V gene TRBV7-2 combines with J gene TRBJ2-7; 11 nucleotides agree with TRBD2. V lost 3 bases, J lost 1 base, and 11 bases stayed unmatched. CDR1 SGHTA and CDR2 FQGNSA come from the germline V gene. This CDR3 spans 18 amino acids.

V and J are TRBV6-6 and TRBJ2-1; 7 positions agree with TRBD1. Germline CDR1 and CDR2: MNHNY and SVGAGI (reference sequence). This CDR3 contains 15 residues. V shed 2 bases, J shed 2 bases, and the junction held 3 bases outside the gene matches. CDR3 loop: CASSYEGAAYNEQFF. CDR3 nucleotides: TGTGCCAGCAGTTACGAGGGGGCAGCCTACAATGAGCAGTTCTTC.

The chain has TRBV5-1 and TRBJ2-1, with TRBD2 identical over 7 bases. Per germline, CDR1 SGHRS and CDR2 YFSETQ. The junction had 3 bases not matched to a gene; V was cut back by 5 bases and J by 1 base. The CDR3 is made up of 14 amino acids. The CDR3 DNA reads TGCGCCAGCAGTTGGACTAGTTCCTACAATGAGCAGTTCTTC. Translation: CASSWTSSYNEQFF.

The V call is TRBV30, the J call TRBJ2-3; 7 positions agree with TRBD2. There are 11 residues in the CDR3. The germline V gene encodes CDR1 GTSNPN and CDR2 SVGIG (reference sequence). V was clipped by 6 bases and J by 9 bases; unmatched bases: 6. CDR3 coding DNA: TGTGCCTGCCGGGGGGTAGCCACGCAGTATTTT. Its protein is CACRGVATQYF.

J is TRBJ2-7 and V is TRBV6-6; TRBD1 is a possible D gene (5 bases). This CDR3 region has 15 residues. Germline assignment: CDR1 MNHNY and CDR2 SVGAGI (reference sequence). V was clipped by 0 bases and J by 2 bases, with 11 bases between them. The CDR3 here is CASSYSIRGPYEQYF. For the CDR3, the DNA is TGTGCCAGCAGTTACTCGATTAGGGGCCCCTACGAGCAGTACTTC.